Following are 6 T cell receptor beta chains from one sample sequenced in a study of cytomegalovirus exposure and HLA in healthy donors. PCR used 60 Vbeta primers and 13 Jbeta primers. The method was immunoSEQ multiplex PCR; TCRdb's version includes in-frame clones alone and lacks a portion of them. The profile shows 150,000 to 200,000 clones, 75% to 85% of them singletons. The specimen sequenced was PBMCs. The receptors here all came from a girl aged 2 to 10 in good health and CMV-seropositive.

The chain uses TRBV10-3 and TRBJ2-3; D gene unclear. V lost 2 bases and J 2 bases, leaving 14 bases between the germline ends. The CDR3 consists of 16 residues. The germline V gene encodes CDR1 ENHRY and CDR2 SYGVKD. The CDR3 DNA reads TGTGCCATCAGTGAGAGGTCAGAGGCCCTCACAGATACGCAGTATTTT. Residues: CAISERSEALTDTQYF.

The chain joins TRBV6-1 to TRBJ1-5; TRBD1 might be the D (6 bases). Deletions cut 6 bases from V and 13 bases from J, with 16 bases between. CDR3 length: 12 amino acids. Germline CDR1 and CDR2: MNHNS and SASEGT. CDR3 residues: CASRKDSPKQHF. The CDR3 DNA follows: TGTGCCAGCAGGAAGGACAGCCCTAAGCAGCATTTT.

The CDR3 reads CATRDRGRGTEAFF. CDR3 nucleotides: TGTGCCACCCGGGACAGGGGACGGGGCACTGAAGCTTTCTTT. The rearrangement joins TRBV19 to TRBJ1-1; 10 bases map to TRBD1. V shed 10 bases, J shed 4 bases, and the junction held 9 bases outside the gene matches. The CDR3 extends over 14 amino acids. Germline lookup yields CDR1 LNHDA and CDR2 SQIVND (reference sequence). The variable domain in full, completed from reference TRBV19 and TRBJ1-1, reads DGGITQSPKYLFRKEGQNVTLSCEQNLNHDAMYWYRQDPGQGLRLIYYSQIVNDFQKGDIAEGYSVSREKKESFPLTVTSAQKNPTAFYLCATRDRGRGTEAFFGQGTRLTVV.

The V and J genes are TRBV6-5 and TRBJ2-7, with 9 bases identical to TRBD1. The CDR3 length is 15 residues. The ends lost 0 bases at V and 7 bases at J; junction bases unmatched: 7. Germline V lookup: CDR1 MNHEY, CDR2 SVGAGI. The CDR3 DNA reads TGTGCCAGCAGTTACTCCGGGACAGGGTTTTGGGAGCAGTACTTC. Translating gives CASSYSGTGFWEQYF.

As to this clone: One end of the junction fails to match germline, which may point to a read error. The rearrangement links TRBV7-7 to TRBJ1-4, with a tentative D call TRBD1 (6 bases). Germline V CDR1 and CDR2: SSHAT, FNYEAQ (reference sequence). This CDR3 contains 13 residues. The CDR3 loop reads CASSLQGNQKLFF. The CDR3 nucleotides are TGTGCTAGCAGCTTACAGGGAAATCAAAAACTGTTTTTT.

The CDR3 sequence: CAWSRGGNGEQFF. CDR3 nucleotide sequence: TGTGCCTGGAGCCGCGGCGGGAACGGTGAGCAGTTCTTC. The gene calls are TRBV30 and TRBJ2-1, with TRBD2 as a possible D gene (6 bases). The CDR3 contains 13 residues. Between the trimmed V and J ends, which lost 3 bases and 9 bases, there was a span of 15 bases. Germline lookup yields CDR1 GTSNPN and CDR2 SVGIG (reference sequence).